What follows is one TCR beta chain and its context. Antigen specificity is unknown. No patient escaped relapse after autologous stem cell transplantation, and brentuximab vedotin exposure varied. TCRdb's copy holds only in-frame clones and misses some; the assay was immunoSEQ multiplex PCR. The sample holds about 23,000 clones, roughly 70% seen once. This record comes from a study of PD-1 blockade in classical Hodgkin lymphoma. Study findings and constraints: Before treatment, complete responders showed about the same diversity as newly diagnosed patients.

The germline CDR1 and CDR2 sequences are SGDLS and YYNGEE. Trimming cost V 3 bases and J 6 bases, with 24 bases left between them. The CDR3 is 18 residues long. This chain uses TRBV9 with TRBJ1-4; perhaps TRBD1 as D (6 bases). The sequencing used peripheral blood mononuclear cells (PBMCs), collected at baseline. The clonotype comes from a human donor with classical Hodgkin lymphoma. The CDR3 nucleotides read TGTGCCAGCAGCGAGGCCTCTCCACGAACAGGGAGGGATGAAAAACTGTTTTTT. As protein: CASSEASPRTGRDEKLFF.